This T cell receptor (beta chain) was identified in a study of shared clonotypes between healthy human individuals. Study as a whole: Used for every donor were three CD4 naive, three CD4 memory, two CD8 naive and one CD8 memory plate.

Trimming removed 4 bases at V and 5 bases at J, with 10 bases between. From germline, CDR1 is SGHNT and CDR2 YYREEE (reference sequence). This CDR3 has 14 residues. General study findings and limits: Naive CD4 clonotype sharing across several donors was about 5%.

This clone was recorded only once. Its antigen is as yet unknown. Every contributor of samples was a Caucasian grown-up residing in Nashville, Tennessee. Researchers divided each subset's genomic DNA evenly across several immunoSEQ plates. Produced via immunoSEQ multiplex PCR; TCRdb's table is partial and in-frame only. Among 2 million to 2.5 million clones listed, 95% were seen once. The chain uses TRBV5-4 and TRBJ1-6; a possible D gene is TRBD1 (6 bases). The sequence was obtained from a man between 18 and 29 years old in good health. The sample comprised naive CD4+ T cells sorted from blood. Subset: CD45RA+ positively selected. The CDR3 DNA follows: TGTGCCAGCAGCCGTCGACAGGATAATTCACCCCTCCACTTT. Protein sequence: CASSRRQDNSPLHF.